This T cell receptor (beta chain) was found in a study of T-cell memory formation after mild COVID-19. Study-wide results and caveats: Among clones contracting day 15 to 85, CD4/CD8 was balanced, whereas later expanders leaned CD4+.

This clonotype was detected a few times. Its antigen is not identified. TCRdb passed the 5' RACE reads through MiXCR, listing each CDR3 protein once. The sample has roughly 400,000 distinct CDR3 sequences; around a sixth are singletons. CDR1 and CDR2 from the germline V gene are LNHDA and SQIVND (reference sequence). J gave up 4 bases and V 4 bases, and 3 bases lay outside the gene matches. CDR3 length equals 15 residues. What was sequenced was PBMCs or a T cell subset sorted from them (not recorded which). The chain employs TRBV19 and TRBJ1-6; the match to TRBD1 covers 8 bases. The TCR comes from a man aged 18-30 years who had mild COVID-19 (a few samples of this study predate the infection). Cell type and time point are not known. The CDR3 is CASSTTGGYNSPLHF. In DNA form, the CDR3 reads TGTGCCAGTAGTACCACAGGGGGGTATAATTCACCCCTCCACTTT.